This record looks at one T cell receptor (beta chain) sequence and its context. Its recognized antigen is unknown. Within one base of it there is no much larger clone, and no base qualities were kept. Trimming leaves V shorter by 4 bases and J shorter by 5 bases, with the junction holding 10 bases beyond the gene matches. As encoded in the germline V gene, CDR1 is SGHRS while CDR2 is YFSETQ. From the cysteine through the phenylalanine, the CDR3 covers 15 amino acids. Only CDR3 DNA remains: 45 bases, in frame from the first base. This specimen belongs to a study of blood T cell repertoires in COVID-19 (dated by TCRdb to 2020 to 2021). General notes on the study: The collaborator samples originated in the United States, Italy and Spain and spanned the acute and convalescent phases of COVID-19. The dataset comprised deeply sampled blood TCRbeta repertoires from subjects exposed to, actively infected with, or recovered from COVID-19. The repertoires were made available in a free public database intended to serve as a resource for research on the immune response to SARS-CoV-2. The prospective study material was composed of cDNA or gDNA derived from T cells, B-cell-depleted T cells, or PBMCs. Nearly every sample came with metadata listing a de-identified subject ID, COVID-19 status, age in years and sex. The samples were drawn from two sources: the first 160 participants of the ongoing ImmuneRACE study, and about 1,300 subjects contributed by 6 global collaborators. Where available, HLA class I and class II types were taken from metadata supplied by the sample provider and were not determined by assay-based typing. The investigation overall reported the following: The quantity of clinical and demographic metadata differed by source and by participant and was supplied without curation.

TCRbeta CDR3 regions were amplified from genomic DNA using the immunoSEQ Assay, a bias-controlled multiplex PCR. The authors processed their data as follows. The number of nucleated cells in each sample was estimated from the amplification of reference gene primers within the assay. To quantify the absolute abundance of each unique TCRbeta CDR3 rearrangement, sequence reads were collapsed and filtered. For each sample, productive Simpson clonality was calculated as the square root of Simpson's diversity index over productive rearrangements. Held by TCRdb, this immuneACCESS table contains in-frame sequences only and omits some clones. Under half of the omission traces to an unresolved V gene where checked; the cause of the rest is unknown. Clone size and V and J calls were adopted from that table, with D and trimming inferred from the DNA. The sample has over 85,000 clones on record, roughly 87% of them singletons. The ten largest clones represent roughly 5% of the sample.

Whole blood was collected in K2EDTA tubes by collaborating institutions according to the institutions' own protocols. For TCRbeta analysis, collaborator samples were shipped as frozen whole blood, as isolated PBMCs, or as DNA extracted from either sample type. The TCR was taken from a woman older than 75 with acute or convalescent COVID-19. This sequence uses TRBV5-1 and TRBJ1-2; TRBD1 aligns with 8 central bases. Input material: peripheral blood. The sequenced DNA: TGCGCCAGCAGCCGGACAGGGAGTACTCAGTATGGCTACACCTTC. Its protein reads: CASSRTGSTQYGYTF.